This T cell receptor beta chain was recovered during a study of technical replicates of blood from several donors. The repertoire was sequenced with immunoSEQ multiplex PCR; TCRdb's copy has only in-frame clones and lacks some. The sample consists of 60,000 to 90,000 clones, approximately 96% of them appearing once. The V gene end was trimmed by 3 bases and the J gene end by 5 bases; junction bases not matched to a gene: 3. The CDR3 is 14 residues long. Germline V gene lookup returns CDR1 SGHRS and CDR2 YFSETQ. The sequencing sample was made of T cells isolated from PBMCs. The TCR originated in a human donor in good health. The V gene is TRBV5-1, the J gene TRBJ1-2; 11 nucleotides align to TRBD1. CDR3 region: CASSSDRGRYGYTF. The DNA of the CDR3 is TGCGCCAGCAGCTCGGACAGGGGGCGATATGGCTACACCTTC.